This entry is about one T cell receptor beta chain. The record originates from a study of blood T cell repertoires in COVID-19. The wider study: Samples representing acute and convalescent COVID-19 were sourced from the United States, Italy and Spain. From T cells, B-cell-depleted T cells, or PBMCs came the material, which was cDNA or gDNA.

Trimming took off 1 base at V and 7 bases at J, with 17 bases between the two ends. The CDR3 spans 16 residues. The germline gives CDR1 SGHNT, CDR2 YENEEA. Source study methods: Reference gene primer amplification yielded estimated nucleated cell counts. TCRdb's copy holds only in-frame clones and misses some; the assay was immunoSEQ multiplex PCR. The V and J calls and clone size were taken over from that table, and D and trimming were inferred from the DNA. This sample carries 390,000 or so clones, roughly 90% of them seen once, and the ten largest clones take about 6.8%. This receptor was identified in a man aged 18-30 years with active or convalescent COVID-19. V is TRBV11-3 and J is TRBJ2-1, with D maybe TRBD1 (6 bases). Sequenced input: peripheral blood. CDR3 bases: TGTGCCAGCAGCTTAGTGTCTGGGGGCGCCGGGAATGAGCAGTTCTTC. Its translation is CASSLVSGGAGNEQFF.